This T cell receptor (beta chain) was sequenced for a study of blood T cell repertoires in COVID-19. Whole-study context: Whether acute or convalescent, the COVID-19 samples came from the United States, Italy and Spain. PBMCs, B-cell-depleted T cells, or T cells provided the cDNA or gDNA that made up the material.

Original analysis: Reference gene primer amplification gave nucleated cell count estimates. The assay was immunoSEQ multiplex PCR, and TCRdb's table has in-frame clones only and misses some. D and trimming come from the DNA, and the V and J calls and clone size come from that table. This table has around 29,000 clones, about 85% appearing once. Trimming stripped 5 bases from V and 4 bases from J, with 9 bases between. CDR3 length: 13 residues. Germline V gene lookup returns CDR1 SGHTA and CDR2 FQGNSA. This clone appeared a single time. This sequence joins TRBV7-2 and TRBJ2-1; a weak D match, TRBD2 (6 bases). The sequence was collected from a human donor in a cohort sampled during active COVID-19. Sequences were obtained from peripheral blood. The CDR3 bases are TGTGCCAGCAGCCGGCGGGGTTACAATGAGCAGTTCTTC. Its protein is CASSRRGYNEQFF.